Sequencing of this TCR beta chain was carried out in a study of glioma-infiltrating T cells after dendritic cell vaccination. The assay was immunoSEQ multiplex PCR, and TCRdb's table has in-frame clones only and misses some. The sample lists over 55,000 clones; 81% were seen once. From germline, CDR1 is SGHRS and CDR2 YFSETQ. V was cut by 4 bases and J by 3 bases, with 10 bases left in between. The CDR3 has 13 residues. The clonotype comes from a human donor with glioblastoma. The chain uses TRBV5-1 and TRBJ1-1; tentative D call: TRBD1 (6 bases). Source: blood, taken before dendritic cell vaccination. CDR3 region: CASSHEGDTEAFF. The CDR3 DNA is TGCGCCAGCAGCCACGAGGGGGACACTGAAGCTTTCTTT.